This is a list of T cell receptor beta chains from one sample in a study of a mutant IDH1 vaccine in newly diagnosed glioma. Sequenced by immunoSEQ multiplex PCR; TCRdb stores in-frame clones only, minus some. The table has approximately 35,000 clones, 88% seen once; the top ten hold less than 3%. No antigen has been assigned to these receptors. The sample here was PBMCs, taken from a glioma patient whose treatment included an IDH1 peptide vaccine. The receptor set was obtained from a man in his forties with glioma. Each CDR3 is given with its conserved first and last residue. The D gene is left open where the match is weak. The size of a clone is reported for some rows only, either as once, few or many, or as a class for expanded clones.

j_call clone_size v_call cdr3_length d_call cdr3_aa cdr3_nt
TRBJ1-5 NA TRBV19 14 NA CASRSVGSNQPQHF TGTGCCAGTAGGTCAGTCGGTAGCAATCAGCCCCAGCATTTT
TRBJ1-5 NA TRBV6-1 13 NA CAILGDFNQPQHF TGTGCCATCTTAGGGGATTTCAATCAGCCCCAGCATTTT
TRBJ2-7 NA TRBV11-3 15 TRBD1 CASSSKGQASHEQYF TGTGCCAGCAGCTCCAAGGGACAGGCAAGCCACGAGCAGTACTTC
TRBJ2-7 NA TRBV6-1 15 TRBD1 CASSGQTGGYYEQYF TGTGCCAGCAGTGGTCAGACAGGGGGCTACTACGAGCAGTACTTC
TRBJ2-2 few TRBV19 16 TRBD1 CASSPRGTGNTGELFF TGTGCCAGTAGCCCAAGGGGGACAGGGAACACCGGGGAGCTGTTTTTT
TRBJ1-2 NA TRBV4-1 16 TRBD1 CASSQVTGNPYYGYTF TGCGCCAGCAGCCAAGTGACAGGGAATCCTTACTATGGCTACACCTTC
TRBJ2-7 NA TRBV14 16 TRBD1 CASSLRSGTGTYEQYF TGTGCCAGCAGCCTCCGATCCGGGACAGGGACCTACGAGCAGTACTTC
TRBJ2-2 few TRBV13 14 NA CASRYRESTGELFF TGTGCCAGCAGGTACAGGGAGAGCACCGGGGAGCTGTTTTTT
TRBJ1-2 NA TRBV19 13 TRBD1 CASTLGQPYGYTF TGTGCCAGTACCCTGGGACAGCCTTATGGCTACACCTTC
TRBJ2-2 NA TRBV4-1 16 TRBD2 CASSQDPSGDTGELFF TGCGCCAGCAGCCAAGATCCTAGCGGAGACACCGGGGAGCTGTTTTTT
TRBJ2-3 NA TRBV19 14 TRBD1 CASSTGGSGDTQYF TGTGCCAGTAGTACAGGGGGCTCAGGAGATACGCAGTATTTT
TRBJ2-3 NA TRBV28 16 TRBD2 CASSPAGGRGTDTQYF TGTGCCAGCAGTCCCGCGGGGGGGCGGGGCACAGATACGCAGTATTTT
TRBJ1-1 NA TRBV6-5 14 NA CASSPPSGTGEAFF TGTGCCAGCAGCCCCCCCTCGGGGACCGGTGAAGCTTTCTTT
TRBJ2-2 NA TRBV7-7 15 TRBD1 CASSPGGFNTGELFF TGTGCCAGCAGCCCAGGGGGCTTTAACACCGGGGAGCTGTTTTTT
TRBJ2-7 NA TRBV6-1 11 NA CASSVLYEQYF TGTGCCAGCAGTGTCCTCTACGAGCAGTACTTC
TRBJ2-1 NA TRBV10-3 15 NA CAIMDNLNTYNEQFF TGTGCCATCATGGACAACTTAAATACCTACAATGAGCAGTTCTTC
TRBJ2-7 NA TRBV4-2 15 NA CASSQEDSSSYEQYF TGTGCCAGCAGCCAGGAGGACAGTTCCTCCTACGAGCAGTACTTC
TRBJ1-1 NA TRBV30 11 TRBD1 CAWSRGPEAFF TGTGCCTGGAGCAGGGGGCCTGAAGCTTTCTTT
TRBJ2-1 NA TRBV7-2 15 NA CASSLAQRLVDEQFF TGTGCCAGCAGCTTAGCGCAGCGGTTAGTTGATGAGCAGTTCTTC
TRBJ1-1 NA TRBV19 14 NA CASSIGQSNTEAFF TGTGCCAGTAGTATCGGACAGTCGAACACTGAAGCTTTCTTT
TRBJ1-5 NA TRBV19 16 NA CASSMDTAVFNQPQHF TGTGCCAGTAGTATGGACACGGCTGTTTTCAATCAGCCCCAGCATTTT
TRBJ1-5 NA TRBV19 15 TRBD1 CASRSQGARSQPQHF TGTGCCAGTAGATCACAGGGGGCGCGGAGTCAGCCCCAGCATTTT
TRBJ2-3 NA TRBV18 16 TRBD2 CASSPLSGSGTDTQYF TGTGCCAGCTCACCCCTGAGCGGGAGCGGCACAGATACGCAGTATTTT
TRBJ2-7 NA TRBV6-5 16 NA CASSYSSGRVSYEQYF TGTGCCAGCAGTTACTCGAGTGGCAGGGTCTCCTACGAGCAGTACTTC
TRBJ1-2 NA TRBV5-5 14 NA CASSPGQHNYGYTF TGTGCCAGCAGCCCAGGACAGCACAACTATGGCTACACCTTC
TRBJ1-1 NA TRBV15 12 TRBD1 CARFTGDTEAFF TGTGCCAGATTTACAGGGGACACTGAAGCTTTCTTT
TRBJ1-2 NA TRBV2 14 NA CASSGLFKGKGYTF TGTGCCAGCAGTGGTCTTTTTAAGGGAAAAGGCTACACCTTC
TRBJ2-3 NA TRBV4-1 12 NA CASSHFTDTQYF TGCGCCAGCAGCCATTTCACAGATACGCAGTATTTT
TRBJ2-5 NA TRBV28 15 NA CASKKAGGFQETQYF TGTGCCAGCAAGAAAGCTGGGGGGTTCCAAGAGACCCAGTACTTC
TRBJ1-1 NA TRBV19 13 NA CASAPPVTTEAFF TGTGCCAGCGCCCCTCCGGTCACCACTGAAGCTTTCTTT
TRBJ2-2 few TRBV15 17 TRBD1 CATRGDRDYAGTGELFF TGTGCCACCAGGGGGGACAGGGACTATGCGGGAACCGGGGAGCTGTTTTTT
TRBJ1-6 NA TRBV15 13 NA CATSSFSSSPLHF TGTGCCACCAGCAGCTTCAGTTCGTCACCCCTCCACTTT
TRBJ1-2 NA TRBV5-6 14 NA CASSSAPAGRGYTF TGTGCCAGCAGTTCCGCCCCCGCCGGACGTGGCTACACCTTC
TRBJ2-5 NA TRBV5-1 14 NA CASSSPAGAETQYF TGCGCCAGCAGCTCCCCAGCAGGGGCAGAGACCCAGTACTTC
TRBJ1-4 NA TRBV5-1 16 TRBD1 CASSLQGQGLTEKLFF TGCGCCAGCAGCCTCCAAGGACAGGGCCTTACGGAAAAACTGTTTTTT
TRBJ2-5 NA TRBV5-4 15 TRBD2 CASSLPGGAGETQYF TGTGCCAGCAGCTTGCCCGGGGGGGCAGGAGAGACCCAGTACTTC
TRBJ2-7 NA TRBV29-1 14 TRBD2 CSVEGLAGSYEQYF TGCAGCGTTGAAGGGCTAGCGGGCTCCTACGAGCAGTACTTC
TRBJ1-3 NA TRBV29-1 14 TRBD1 CSVQTGTPGNTIYF TGCAGCGTCCAGACAGGGACTCCTGGAAACACCATATATTTT
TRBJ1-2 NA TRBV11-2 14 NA CASSLEAQGSGYTF TGTGCCAGCAGCCTAGAGGCTCAGGGCTCTGGCTACACCTTC
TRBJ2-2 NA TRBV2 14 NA CASSRQSNTGELFF TGTGCCAGCAGCCGACAGTCGAACACCGGGGAGCTGTTTTTT
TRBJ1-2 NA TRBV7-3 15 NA CASSLEGTAGYGYTF TGTGCCAGCAGCTTAGAGGGGACCGCCGGTTATGGCTACACCTTC
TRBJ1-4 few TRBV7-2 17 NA CASSPSGTSIRGQKLFF TGTGCCAGCAGCCCATCCGGGACATCCATCCGAGGGCAAAAACTGTTTTTT
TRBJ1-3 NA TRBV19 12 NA CASSIPGNTIYF TGTGCCAGTAGTATACCTGGAAACACCATATATTTT
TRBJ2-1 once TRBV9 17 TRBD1 CASSVRTGTYSYNEQFF TGTGCCAGCAGCGTTAGGACAGGGACCTACTCCTACAATGAGCAGTTCTTC
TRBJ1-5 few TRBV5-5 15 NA CASSLEAQGGQPQHF TGTGCCAGCAGCTTAGAAGCTCAGGGCGGTCAGCCCCAGCATTTT